Detailed here is one T cell receptor beta chain. The protocol was immunoSEQ multiplex PCR, while the TCRdb copy is restricted to in-frame clones and leaves out a portion. The repertoire has just over 300,000 clones, about nine tenths of them found once; the top ten carry 8.5% to 10%. The data stem from a study of blood T cell repertoires in COVID-19. Background on the study: Acute-phase and convalescent COVID-19 samples originated in the United States, Italy and Spain. Nucleic acid was either cDNA or gDNA, and it came from T cells, B-cell-depleted T cells, or PBMCs.

Germline V gives CDR1 SGHVS, CDR2 FQNEAQ. The CDR3 contains 15 residues. The V end lost 3 bases, the J end lost 4 bases, and 15 bases lay between the germline ends. J is TRBJ1-2 and V is TRBV7-8; D unclear. This receptor was obtained from a young woman who had recovered from COVID-19. Sequenced: PBMCs or T cells enriched from blood (not recorded which). As DNA, the CDR3 is TGTGCCAGCAGCTTTACCGGGGTGGCCCCCTATGGCTACACCTTC. This gives the protein CASSFTGVAPYGYTF. The whole variable domain, filled in from reference TRBV7-8 and TRBJ1-2, reads GAGVSQSPRYKVAKRGQDVALRCDPISGHVSLFWYQQALGQGPEFLTYFQNEAQLDKSGLPSDRFFAERPEGSVSTLKIQRTQQEDSAVYLCASSFTGVAPYGYTFGSGTRLTVV.